This T cell receptor beta chain emerged from a study of chemoradiotherapy in HPV16-positive cancers. Study-wide findings and caveats: HPV-specific T cells were functionally defined from only two HPV16-positive patients. Candidate HPV-specific clones and E7-related TCR motifs grew in tumor during treatment.

V lost 8 bases and J lost 4; bases outside the gene matches: 9. CDR1 is GTSNPN, CDR2 SVGIG, per germline (reference sequence). The CDR3 is 13 residues long. Clones were sequenced by immunoSEQ multiplex PCR, and TCRdb holds only the in-frame ones, with some missing. There are fewer than 40,000 clones in the sample; 92% occur only once, and roughly 3.9% lies in the top ten. Of note for this clone: Antigen specificity is unknown.

Samples were taken several times over chemoradiotherapy. Source: blood, taken from a patient who underwent chemoradiotherapy. J is TRBJ2-5 and V is TRBV30, with TRBD2 matching over 8 bases. This TCR derives from a human donor with HPV-associated anogenital cancer. The CDR3 DNA is TGTGCCGGAGGGGCGGGGGGCCCAGAGACCCAGTACTTC. Its translation: CAGGAGGPETQYF.